The TCR beta chain under discussion was sequenced for a study of OX40 agonist ivuxolimab in advanced cancers. Overall study context: Patients received intravenous ivuxolimab every 2 weeks at 0.01 to 10 mg/kg. Treatment received earlier with anti-PD-1, anti-PD-L1 or anti-CTLA-4 agents was allowed, and more than 30% had some. Recorded diagnoses for dose-escalation patients were hepatocellular carcinoma, melanoma, renal cell or head and neck cancer.

Findings and caveats of the study: At doses 0.1 to 3.0 mg/kg, CD4+ and CD8+ clones expanded.

Notes on this clone: What it binds is not known.

This CDR3 is 14 amino acids long. V lost 6 bases, J lost 2 bases, and 14 bases lay in between. Germline V CDR1 and CDR2: SGHRS, YFSETQ. Assay used: immunoSEQ multiplex PCR; TCRdb lists only in-frame clones, some missing. The sample records 85,000 or so clones, roughly 85% being singletons. The rearrangement joins TRBV5-1 to TRBJ2-5, with D possibly TRBD1 on 6 matching bases. The sample consisted of CD4+ or CD8+ T cells sorted from blood, taken in a trial of the OX40 agonist ivuxolimab. This receptor was obtained from an adult with an advanced solid tumor such as melanoma, head and neck, liver or kidney cancer. CDR3 sequence (DNA): TGCGCCAGCAAGTGGGCGGACAGTCAAGAGACCCAGTACTTC. Its translation: CASKWADSQETQYF.